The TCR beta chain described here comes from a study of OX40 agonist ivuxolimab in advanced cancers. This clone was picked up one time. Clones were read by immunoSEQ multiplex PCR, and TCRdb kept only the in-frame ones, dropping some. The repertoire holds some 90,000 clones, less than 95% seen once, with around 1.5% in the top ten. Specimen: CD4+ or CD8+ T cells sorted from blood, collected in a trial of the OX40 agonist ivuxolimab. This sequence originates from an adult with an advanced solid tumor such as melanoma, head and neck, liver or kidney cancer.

In DNA, the CDR3 is TGTGCCAGCAGCTTAACTGGGGCGGCTAGCCCTGGACAGTACTTC. Its translation is CASSLTGAASPGQYF. The rearrangement joins TRBV7-2 to TRBJ2-7; the D gene could be TRBD1 or TRBD2 (5 bases each). This CDR3 contains 15 residues. V was trimmed by 2 bases and J by 10 bases, leaving 21 bases between them. CDR1 SGHTA and CDR2 FQGNSA come from the germline V gene. Supplemented by reference TRBV7-2 and TRBJ2-7, the full variable domain reads GAGVSQSPSNKVTEKGKDVELRCDPISGHTALYWYRQSLGQGLEFLIYFQGNSAPDKSGLPSDRFSAERTGGSVSTLTIQRTQQEDSAVYLCASSLTGAASPGQYFGPGTRLTVT.